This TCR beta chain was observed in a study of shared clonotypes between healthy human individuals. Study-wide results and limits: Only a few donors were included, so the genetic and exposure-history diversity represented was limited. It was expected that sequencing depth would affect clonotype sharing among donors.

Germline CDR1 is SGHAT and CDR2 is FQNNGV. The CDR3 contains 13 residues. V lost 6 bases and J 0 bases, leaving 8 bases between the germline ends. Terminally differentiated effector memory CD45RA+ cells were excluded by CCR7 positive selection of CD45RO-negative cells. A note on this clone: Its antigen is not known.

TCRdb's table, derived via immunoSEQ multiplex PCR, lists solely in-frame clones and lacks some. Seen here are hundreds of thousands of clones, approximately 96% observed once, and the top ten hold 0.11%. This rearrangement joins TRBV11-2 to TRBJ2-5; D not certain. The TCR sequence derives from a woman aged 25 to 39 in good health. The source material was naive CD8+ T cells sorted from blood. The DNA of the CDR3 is TGTGCCAGCAGGGCAGAGTACCAAGAGACCCAGTACTTC. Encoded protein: CASRAEYQETQYF.